Only a few counts were recorded for the clone carrying this T cell receptor beta chain. Its antigen is still unknown. TCRdb used MiXCR to reprocess the 5' RACE reads, holding one entry per CDR3 protein. The sample gives 540,000 or so distinct CDR3 sequences, around 22% of which show up once; approximately 0.52% is in the top ten. Every sampled donor was Caucasian and healthy. The entry originates in a study of identical twins. Points from the study as a whole: Excess twin sharing in beta out-of-frame sequences was weaker. The authors drew conclusions from cross-sectional statistical analysis rather than following the same donors.

The same data also contributed to another study, on yellow fever vaccine responses in identical twins.

The sequence derives from a woman aged 18-29 years in good health. The sequenced sample consisted of CD4+ T cells sorted from blood.

The CDR3 DNA reads as TGTGCCAGCAGCTTAGCGGACGGCCAAGAGACCCAGTACTTC. As protein: CASSLADGQETQYF. The chain joins TRBV7-9 to TRBJ2-5; no definite D call. The V gene's germline CDR1 is SEHNR and CDR2 FQNEAQ (reference sequence). CDR3 length equals 14 residues. V lost 0 bases and J 1 base, leaving 6 bases between the germline ends.